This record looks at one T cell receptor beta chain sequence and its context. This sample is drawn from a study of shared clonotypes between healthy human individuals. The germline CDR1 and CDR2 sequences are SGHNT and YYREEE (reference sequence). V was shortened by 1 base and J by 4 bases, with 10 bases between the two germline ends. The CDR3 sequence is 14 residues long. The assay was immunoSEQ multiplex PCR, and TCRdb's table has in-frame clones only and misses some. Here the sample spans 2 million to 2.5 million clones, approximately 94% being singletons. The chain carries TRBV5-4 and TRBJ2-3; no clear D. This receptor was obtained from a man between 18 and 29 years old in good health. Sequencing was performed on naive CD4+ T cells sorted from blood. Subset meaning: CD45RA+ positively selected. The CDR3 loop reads CASSLIGSPDTQYF. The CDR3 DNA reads TGTGCCAGCAGCTTGATCGGATCACCAGATACGCAGTATTTT.